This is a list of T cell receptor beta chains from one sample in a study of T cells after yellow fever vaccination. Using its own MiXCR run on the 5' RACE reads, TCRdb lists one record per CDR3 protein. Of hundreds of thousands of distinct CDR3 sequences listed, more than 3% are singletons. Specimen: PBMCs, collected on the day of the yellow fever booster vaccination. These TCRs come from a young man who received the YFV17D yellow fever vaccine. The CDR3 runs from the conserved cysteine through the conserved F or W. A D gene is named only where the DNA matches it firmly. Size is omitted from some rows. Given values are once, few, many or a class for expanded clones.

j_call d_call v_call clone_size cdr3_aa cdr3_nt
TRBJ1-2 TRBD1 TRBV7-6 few CASSFPHPRDRHYGYTF TGTGCCAGCAGCTTCCCTCACCCCCGGGACAGACACTATGGCTACACCTTC
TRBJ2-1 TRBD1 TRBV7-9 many CASSHRDRGRFGNNEQFF TGTGCCAGCAGCCACCGGGACAGGGGGCGTTTCGGAAACAATGAGCAGTTCTTC
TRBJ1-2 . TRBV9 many CASSVEAEDGYTF TGTGCCAGCAGCGTAGAGGCAGAGGATGGCTACACCTTC
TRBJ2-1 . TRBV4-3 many CASSQDHAWGGTHEQFF TGCGCCAGCAGCCAAGATCATGCGTGGGGAGGAACCCATGAGCAGTTCTTC
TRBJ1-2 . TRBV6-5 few CASTPGSSYGYTF TGTGCCAGCACGCCAGGGTCGAGCTATGGCTACACCTTC
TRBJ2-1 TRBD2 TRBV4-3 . CASSRTLAGAYNEQFF TGCGCCAGCAGCCGAACTTTAGCGGGAGCCTACAATGAGCAGTTCTTC
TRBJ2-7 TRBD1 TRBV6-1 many CASSADRGHDEQYF TGTGCCAGCAGTGCCGACAGGGGGCATGACGAGCAGTACTTC
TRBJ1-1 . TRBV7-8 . CASSLVYSPGTEAFF TGTGCCAGCAGCTTAGTGTACTCCCCAGGGACTGAAGCTTTCTTT
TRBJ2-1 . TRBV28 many CASTSAGLQSSYNEQFF TGTGCCAGCACATCTGCGGGGCTCCAGAGCTCCTACAATGAGCAGTTCTTC
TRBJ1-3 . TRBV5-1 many CASSLAGSGNTIYF TGTGCCAGCAGCTTAGCAGGGTCTGGAAACACCATATATTTT
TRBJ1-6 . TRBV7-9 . CASSITARNSPLHF TGTGCCAGCAGCATAACGGCCCGTAATTCACCCCTCCACTTT
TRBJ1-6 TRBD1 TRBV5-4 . CASSFDRGRSPLHF TGTGCCAGCAGCTTTGACAGGGGGCGTTCACCCCTCCACTTT
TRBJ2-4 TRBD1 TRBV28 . CASSLWSIATGANAKNIQYF TGTGCCAGCAGTTTATGGTCGATAGCGACAGGGGCCAATGCCAAAAACATTCAGTACTTC
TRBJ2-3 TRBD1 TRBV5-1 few CASSYRQGETLTDTQYF TGCGCCAGCAGCTATCGACAGGGCGAAACCCTCACAGATACGCAGTATTTT
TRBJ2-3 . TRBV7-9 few CASSPPAIRTDTQYF TGTGCCAGCAGCCCCCCGGCTATCCGCACAGATACGCAGTATTTT
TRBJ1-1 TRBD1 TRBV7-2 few CASSSTGGITEAFF TGTGCCAGCAGCTCCACAGGGGGTATAACTGAAGCTTTCTTT
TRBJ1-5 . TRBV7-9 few CASSLGEYSNQPQHF TGTGCCAGCAGCTTAGGGGAGTATAGCAATCAGCCCCAGCATTTT
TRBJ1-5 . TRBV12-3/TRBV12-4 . CASSQGRQNQPQHF TGTGCCAGCAGTCAGGGTAGGCAGAATCAGCCCCAGCATTTT
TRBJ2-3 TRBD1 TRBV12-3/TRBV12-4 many CASSPGQGAADTQYF TGTGCCAGCAGTCCGGGACAGGGGGCCGCAGATACGCAGTATTTT
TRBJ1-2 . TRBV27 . CASSLLAGNYGYTF TGTGCCAGCAGTTTATTGGCGGGGAACTATGGCTACACCTTC
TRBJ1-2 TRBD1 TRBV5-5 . CASSLAPGTAGYTF TGTGCCAGCAGCTTGGCCCCCGGGACAGCTGGCTACACCTTC
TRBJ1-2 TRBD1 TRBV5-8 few CASSETGDYGYTF TGTGCCAGCAGTGAGACAGGGGACTATGGCTACACCTTC
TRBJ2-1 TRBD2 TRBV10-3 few CAISSSGTPSYNEQFF TGTGCCATCAGTTCTAGCGGGACTCCCTCCTACAATGAGCAGTTCTTC
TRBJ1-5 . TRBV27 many CASSPNRDQPQHF TGTGCCAGCAGCCCCAATAGGGATCAGCCCCAGCATTTT
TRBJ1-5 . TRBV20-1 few CSAWTSGTNQPQHF TGCAGTGCTTGGACCTCCGGTACTAATCAGCCCCAGCATTTT
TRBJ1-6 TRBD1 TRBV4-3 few CASSPRDRGFESLHF TGCGCCAGCAGCCCTCGGGACAGGGGCTTTGAGTCCCTCCACTTT
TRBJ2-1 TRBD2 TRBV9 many CASSPPGRAGGNNEQFF TGTGCCAGCAGCCCCCCTGGGAGAGCGGGGGGAAACAATGAGCAGTTCTTC
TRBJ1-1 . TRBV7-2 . CASSKGLRVSEAFF TGTGCCAGCAGCAAGGGACTTAGGGTCTCTGAAGCTTTCTTT
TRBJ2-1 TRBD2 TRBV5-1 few CASSTVAGPVIEQFF TGCGCCAGCAGCACGGTAGCGGGGCCCGTCATCGAGCAGTTCTTC
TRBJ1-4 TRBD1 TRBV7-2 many CASSSGQGGHEKLFF TGTGCCAGCAGCTCCGGACAGGGAGGTCATGAAAAACTGTTTTTT
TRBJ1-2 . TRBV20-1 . CSARPGDGRGYTF TGCAGTGCTAGGCCCGGGGATGGACGTGGCTACACCTTC
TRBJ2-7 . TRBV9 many CASSPRKARVVDEQYF TGTGCCAGCAGCCCCCGGAAGGCCAGGGTGGTCGACGAGCAGTACTTC
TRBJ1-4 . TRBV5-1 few CASSAVLNEKLFF TGCGCCAGCAGCGCGGTTCTGAATGAAAAACTGTTTTTT
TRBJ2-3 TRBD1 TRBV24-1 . CATSEPDRGTQYF TGTGCCACCAGTGAGCCGGACAGGGGGACGCAGTATTTT
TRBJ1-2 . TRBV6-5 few CASSYSKGLGAGYTF TGTGCCAGCAGTTACTCGAAAGGGTTGGGTGCTGGCTACACCTTC
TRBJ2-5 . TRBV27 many CASSLSPGQETQYF TGTGCCAGCAGTTTAAGCCCAGGCCAAGAGACCCAGTACTTC
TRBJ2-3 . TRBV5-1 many CASSETQSTDTQYF TGCGCCAGCAGCGAGACACAGAGCACAGATACGCAGTATTTT
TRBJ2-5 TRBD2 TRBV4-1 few CASSQLTSGGLQETQYF TGCGCCAGCAGCCAGTTGACTAGCGGGGGACTACAAGAGACCCAGTACTTC
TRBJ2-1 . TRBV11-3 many CASSLTGYEQFF TGTGCCAGCAGCTTAACCGGCTATGAGCAGTTCTTC
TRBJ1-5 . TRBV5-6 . CASSLGTPGDQPQHF TGTGCCAGCAGCTTGGGGACCCCGGGCGATCAGCCCCAGCATTTT
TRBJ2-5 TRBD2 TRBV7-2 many CASSLGSGGETQYF TGTGCCAGCAGCTTGGGAAGCGGGGGCGAGACCCAGTACTTC
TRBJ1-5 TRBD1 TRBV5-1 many CASSLGQGGNQPQHF TGCGCCAGCAGCTTGGGACAGGGGGGGAATCAGCCCCAGCATTTT
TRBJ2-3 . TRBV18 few CASSEPGDTQYF TGTGCCAGCTCAGAACCGGGAGATACGCAGTATTTT
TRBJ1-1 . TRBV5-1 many CASSPASGTEAFF TGCGCCAGCAGCCCAGCGTCCGGGACAGAAGCTTTCTTT
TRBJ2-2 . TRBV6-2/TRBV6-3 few CATSIIVDTGELFF TGTGCCACCTCGATAATCGTGGACACCGGGGAGCTGTTTTTT
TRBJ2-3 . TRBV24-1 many CATSDFPKAADTQYF TGTGCCACCAGTGATTTTCCCAAGGCGGCAGATACGCAGTATTTT
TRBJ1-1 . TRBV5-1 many CASSLDSLAEAFF TGCGCCAGCAGCTTAGACAGTCTCGCTGAAGCTTTCTTT
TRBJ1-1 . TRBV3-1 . CASSQSEAITEAFF TGTGCCAGCAGCCAATCGGAGGCTATCACTGAAGCTTTCTTT
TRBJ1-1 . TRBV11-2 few CASSSQHGANTEAFF TGTGCCAGCAGCTCTCAACACGGGGCGAACACTGAAGCTTTCTTT
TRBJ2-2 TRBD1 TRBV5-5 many CASRPGQHTGELFF TGTGCCAGCAGACCGGGACAGCACACCGGGGAGCTGTTTTTT
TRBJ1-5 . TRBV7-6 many CASSLASDSNQPQHF TGTGCCAGCAGCTTAGCCAGTGATAGCAATCAGCCCCAGCATTTT